The clone carrying this T cell receptor beta chain has only a few counts. No antigen is known for it. Germline V gene lookup returns CDR1 DFQATT and CDR2 SNEGSKA (reference sequence). The ends were cut back, 6 bases at V and 1 base at J, with 12 bases in the middle. This CDR3 region has 13 residues. In TCRdb, the RT-PCR reads were re-called with MiXCR into one record per CDR3 protein. This sample yields fewer than 600,000 distinct CDR3 sequences, of which 6.5% to 8% are seen a single time; 10% to 15% belongs to the top ten. This sample was taken from a study of response to subunit inactivated influenza vaccine. Broader study findings: Every seasonal influenza vaccination brings in few new T cells, the authors suggested.

This chain joins TRBV20-1 and TRBJ2-5; either TRBD1 or TRBD2 may fit D (6 bases each). The receptor comes from a man between 50 and 69 years old who received an inactivated influenza vaccine. Sequenced here: PBMCs from blood, sampled less than 30 months after vaccination. The CDR3 bases are TGCAGTGCCAATGGGGGGCTCCAAGAGACCCAGTACTTC. Translation gives CSANGGLQETQYF.